The 10 T cell receptor beta chains below come from one sample, sequenced in a study of T cells in Graves' hyperthyroidism and ophthalmopathy. Researchers amplified the TCR beta CDR3 regions from RNA transcripts. The HTBI primer set was used in a first-round RT-PCR of the TCR CDR3. Each CDR3 protein gets one entry after TCRdb re-called the multiplex PCR reads with MiXCR. The sample carries hundreds of thousands of distinct CDR3 sequences, 12% to 15% recorded once. Sequenced input: blood. The origin of the receptors is a woman aged 18-29 years with Graves' hyperthyroidism.

A few counts support this clonotype. The chain employs TRBV3-1 and TRBJ2-7; TRBD1 aligns across 7 bases. In germline, CDR1 is LGHDT, CDR2 YNNKEL (reference sequence). Trimming took 0 bases from V and 1 from J; bases not matched to a gene: 0. The length of the CDR3 is 14 residues. CDR3 loop: CASSQDRGSYEQYF. CDR3 coding DNA: TGTGCCAGCAGCCAAGACAGGGGGTCCTACGAGCAGTACTTC.

This clonotype was counted only a few times. The J gene is TRBJ1-2, the V gene TRBV12-3 or TRBV12-4, with D maybe TRBD1 (5 bases). The CDR3 has 14 residues. Between the trimmed V and J ends, which lost 7 bases and 4 bases, there was a span of 16 bases. The chain's CDR3 is CASTTVGRGYGYTF. CDR3 bases: TGTGCCAGCACAACCGTGGGGCGCGGCTATGGCTACACCTTC.

This clonotype was detected many times. The rearrangement links TRBV24-1 to TRBJ2-5; TRBD1 is a possible D gene (5 bases). CDR3 length: 15 amino acids. V gave up 1 base and J gave up 5 bases, with 13 bases separating them. Germline-derived CDR1 and CDR2 are KGHDR and SFDVKD. CDR3 protein: CATSDFQGGSETQYF. The CDR3 bases are TGTGCCACCAGTGATTTTCAGGGCGGTTCGGAGACCCAGTACTTC.

This clonotype has only a few counts. The CDR3 sequence: CASSVVGGGPNEQFF. CDR3 coding DNA: TGTGCCAGCAGCGTAGTGGGAGGGGGCCCCAATGAGCAGTTCTTC. The rearrangement joins TRBV9 to TRBJ2-1; D is tentatively TRBD1 or TRBD2 (7 bases each). The germline CDR1 and CDR2 sequences are SGDLS and YYNGEE. The CDR3 extends over 15 amino acids. Between the trimmed V and J ends, which lost 0 bases and 6 bases, there was a span of 13 bases.

About this clonotype: A much larger clonotype is one base distant, so this may be a read error. The chain uses TRBV7-6 and TRBJ1-2, with TRBD1 matching over 9 bases. In germline, CDR1 is SGHVS, CDR2 FNYEAQ. The CDR3 extends over 14 amino acids. V trimming: 3 bases; J trimming: 4 bases; junction bases outside the gene matches: 3. CDR3 sequence (DNA): TGTGCCAGCAGCTTCGGGACAGGGATCTATGGCTACACCTTC. It codes for CASSFGTGIYGYTF. The whole variable domain, filled in from reference TRBV7-6 and TRBJ1-2, reads GAGVSQSPRYKVTKRGQDVALRCDPISGHVSLYWYRQALGQGPEFLTYFNYEAQQDKSGLPNDRFSAERPEGSISTLTIQRTEQRDSAMYRCASSFGTGIYGYTFGSGTRLTVV.

The sample holds many counts of this clonotype. The chain has TRBV7-3 and TRBJ2-1, with TRBD2 as a possible D gene (6 bases). Trimming took off 5 bases at V and 7 bases at J, with 18 bases between the two ends. There are 15 residues in the CDR3. Germline CDR1 SGHTA, CDR2 FQGTGA. CDR3 loop: CASSPFTSSANEQFF. The CDR3 DNA reads as TGTGCCAGCAGCCCCTTTACCTCTAGCGCAAATGAGCAGTTCTTC.

This clonotype was found a few times. The chain combines TRBV6-5 with TRBJ2-4, with a possible D match to TRBD2 (6 bases). V gave up 2 bases and J gave up 9 bases, with 11 bases separating them. Germline V gives CDR1 MNHEY, CDR2 SVGAGI. This CDR3 contains 13 residues. The CDR3 loop is CASSYEGRGIQYF. In nucleotides, the CDR3 is TGTGCCAGCAGTTACGAAGGGCGGGGCATTCAGTACTTC.

The chain joins TRBV28 to TRBJ1-3; no firm D call. Germline V gives CDR1 MDHEN, CDR2 SYDVKM. The V end lost 5 bases, the J end lost 2 bases, and 10 bases lay between the germline ends. CDR3 length: 14 residues. The CDR3, as DNA: TGTGCCAGCAGTGGGATACTCCCTGGAAACACCATATATTTT. It encodes CASSGILPGNTIYF.

The genes are TRBV29-1 and TRBJ2-1, with no clear D. Per germline, CDR1 SQVTM and CDR2 ANQGSEA. Trimming left V 1 base short and J 3 bases short, with 10 bases between. The CDR3 loop spans 14 amino acids. DNA for the CDR3: TGCAGCGTTGAAGTTTCAGGATTCTACAATGAGCAGTTCTTC. Amino acid sequence: CSVEVSGFYNEQFF.

This chain links TRBV9 with TRBJ2-2, with D unclear. CDR1 SGDLS and CDR2 YYNGEE come from the germline V gene. The V end lost 2 bases, the J end lost 2 bases, and 7 bases lay between the germline ends. The length of the CDR3 is 14 residues. As DNA, the CDR3 is TGTGCCAGCAGCGTTAGGCTCAACACCGGGGAGCTGTTTTTT. It translates to CASSVRLNTGELFF.